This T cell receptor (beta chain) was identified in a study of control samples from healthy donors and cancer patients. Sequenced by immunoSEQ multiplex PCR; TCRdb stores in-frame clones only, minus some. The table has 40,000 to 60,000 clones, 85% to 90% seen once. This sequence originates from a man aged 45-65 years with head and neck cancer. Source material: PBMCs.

The CDR3, as DNA: TGTGCCAGCTCACCGGGGACAGGCCGAAATCAGCCCCAGCATTTT. Its protein product is CASSPGTGRNQPQHF. The chain uses TRBV18 and TRBJ1-5, with 8 bases identical to TRBD1. Germline CDR1 is KGHSH and CDR2 is LQKENI. This CDR3 has 15 residues. The V segment lost 3 bases and the J segment 4 bases; nucleotides outside the gene matches: 5.